This T cell receptor beta chain was identified in a study of cytomegalovirus exposure and HLA in healthy donors. Study-wide results and limits: Some V segments, including TRBV6-2 and TRBV6-3, were excluded as indistinguishable.

Germline values: CDR1 KGHSH, CDR2 LQKENI. The CDR3 has 14 amino acids. This clone has more than one count but fewer than ten. The target antigen is unknown. One junction end disagrees with the germline gene, perhaps due to a read error. The PCR was carried out with 60 Vbeta primers and 13 Jbeta primers. Clones were sequenced by immunoSEQ multiplex PCR, and TCRdb holds only the in-frame ones, with some missing. There are approximately 140,000 clones in the sample; 77% occur only once, and 0.94% lies in the top ten. The sequenced sample was PBMCs. The chain combines TRBV18 with TRBJ2-6, with D unresolved. The clonotype comes from an older woman in good health and CMV-seronegative. The CDR3 here is CASPPPPSANVLTF. Written as DNA, the CDR3 is TGTGCCAGCCCACCACCCCCGTCTGCCAACGTCCTGACTTTC.